Described below is a single T cell receptor (beta chain) sequence and its context. The data were taken from a study of blood T cell repertoires in COVID-19. In the study overall: The study drew acute and convalescent COVID-19 samples from the United States, Italy and Spain. PBMCs, B-cell-depleted T cells, or T cells provided the cDNA or gDNA that made up the material.

Some clones are missing from TCRdb's copy, which holds only in-frame ones; the method was immunoSEQ multiplex PCR. This table has approximately 350,000 clones, more than 70% appearing once. Germline assignment: CDR1 SGHRS and CDR2 YFSETQ. After removal of 0 bases from V and 8 bases from J, the junction contained 11 bases not matched to a gene. CDR3 length equals 16 residues. The sequencing input was peripheral blood. The J gene is TRBJ1-2, the V gene TRBV5-1; 9 bases fit TRBD1. The source is a woman in her sixties or seventies with COVID-19, enrolled during active disease. The CDR3 bases are TGCGCCAGCAGCTTGGCGAGAAAGGACAGGGGTCGGGGCTACACCTTC. This encodes CASSLARKDRGRGYTF.